One sample yielded the 5 T cell receptor beta chains listed below, sequenced in a study of blood T cell repertoires in COVID-19 (dated by TCRdb to 2018 to 2020). Receptor libraries were prepared by the immunoSEQ multiplex PCR assay. TCRdb provides this immuneACCESS table in a form limited to in-frame rearrangements. Some clones are lacking; in checked studies, under half of them reflect an unresolved V gene, and why the rest are absent is not known. The sample table contains about 250,000 clones; only one count was recorded for about 79% of them. 7.5% to 10% of the sample goes to the ten largest clones. Material for sequencing was peripheral blood. The receptors come from an elderly man with acute or convalescent COVID-19.

This clone appeared a single time. This chain's CDR3 is CASSLGPWTVPGYTF. DNA for the CDR3: TGTGCCAGCAGCTTAGGGCCTTGGACAGTTCCCGGCTACACCTTC. The rearrangement uses TRBV11-2 and TRBJ1-2; tentatively, D is TRBD1 (6 bases). CDR1 is SGHAT and CDR2 is FQNNGV in the germline V gene. Trimming stripped 1 base from V and 8 bases from J, with 17 bases between. The CDR3 length is 15 residues. Complete variable domain (other parts from reference TRBV11-2 and TRBJ1-2): EAGVAQSPRYKIIEKRQSVAFWCNPISGHATLYWYQQILGQGPKLLIQFQNNGVVDDSQLPKDRFSAERLKGVDSTLKIQPAKLEDSAVYLCASSLGPWTVPGYTFGSGTRLTVV.

The chain's CDR3 is CASSLRTSGYRTVSGHEQFF. The CDR3 DNA is TGCGCCAGCAGCCTAAGGACTAGCGGATATAGAACTGTTTCCGGGCATGAGCAGTTCTTC. The chain employs TRBV4-1 and TRBJ2-1, with 10 bases identical to TRBD2. The CDR3 has 20 amino acids. V trimming: 4 bases; J trimming: 8 bases; junction bases outside the gene matches: 23. The germline CDR1 and CDR2 sequences are MGHRA and YSYEKL.

This clone was counted a few times. The J gene is TRBJ1-2, the V gene TRBV19; the match to TRBD1 covers 9 bases. Germline-derived CDR1 and CDR2 are LNHDA and SQIVND (reference sequence). Germline trimming cut 2 bases from V and 4 bases from J; bases unmatched to any gene: 14. The CDR3 sequence is 18 residues long. The CDR3 sequence: CASSIMGQGKHRGYGYTF. The CDR3 DNA reads TGTGCCAGTAGTATAATGGGACAGGGCAAACATCGTGGCTATGGCTACACCTTC.

This clone was picked up a small number of times. This chain connects TRBV6-4 to TRBJ1-2, with 9 nucleotides matching TRBD1. V dropped 5 bases and J dropped 4; count of bases not matched to a gene: 5. The CDR3 length is 14 residues. The V gene's germline CDR1 is MRHNA and CDR2 SNTAGT. The CDR3 loop is CASSPGQGVYGYTF. The CDR3 nucleotides read TGTGCCAGCAGTCCGGGACAGGGAGTCTATGGCTACACCTTC.

The chain recombines TRBV5-1 with TRBJ2-2, with 7 positions matching TRBD1. Looked up from germline, CDR1 is SGHRS and CDR2 is YFSETQ. This CDR3 has 17 amino acids. The V gene end was trimmed by 0 bases and the J gene end by 1 base; junction bases not matched to a gene: 6. DNA for the CDR3: TGCGCCAGCAGCTTGGCCGGGGACAGATGGAACACCGGGGAGCTGTTTTTT. It specifies CASSLAGDRWNTGELFF.